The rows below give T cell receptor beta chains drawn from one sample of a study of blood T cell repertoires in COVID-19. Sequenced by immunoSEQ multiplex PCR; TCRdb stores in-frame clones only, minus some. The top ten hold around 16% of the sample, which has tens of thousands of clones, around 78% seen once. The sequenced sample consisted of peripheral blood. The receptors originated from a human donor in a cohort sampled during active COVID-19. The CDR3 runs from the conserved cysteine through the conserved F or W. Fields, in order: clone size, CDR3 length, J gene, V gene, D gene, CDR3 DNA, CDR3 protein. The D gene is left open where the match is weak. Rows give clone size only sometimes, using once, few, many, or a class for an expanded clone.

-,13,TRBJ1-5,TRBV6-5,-,TGTGCCAGCAGTCCCCATAGCAATCAGCCCCAGCATTTT,CASSPHSNQPQHF
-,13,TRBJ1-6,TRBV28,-,TGTGCCAGCAAGGACAGTGACCATTCACCCCTCCACTTT,CASKDSDHSPLHF
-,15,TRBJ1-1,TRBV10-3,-,TGTGCCATCAGTGAGGGAGTGGGGAGGAACACTGAAGCTTTCTTT,CAISEGVGRNTEAFF
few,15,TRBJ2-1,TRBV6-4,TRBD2,TGTGCCAGCAGTGAAGGGACTAGCGACTACAATGAGCAGTTCTTC,CASSEGTSDYNEQFF
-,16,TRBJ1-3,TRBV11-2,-,TGTGCCAGCAGCTTACTTACAGGGAGATCTGGAAACACCATATATTTT,CASSLLTGRSGNTIYF
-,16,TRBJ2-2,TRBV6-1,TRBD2,TGTGCCAGCAGTGAGAGTAGCGGGACCCCGGCCGGGGAGCTGTTTTTT,CASSESSGTPAGELFF
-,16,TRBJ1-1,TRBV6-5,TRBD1,TGTGCCAGCAGTTACCTACGGGACAGGGTGAACACTGAAGCTTTCTTT,CASSYLRDRVNTEAFF
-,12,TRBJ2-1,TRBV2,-,TGTGCCAGCAGTGTAGGAGACAGAGCGCTTTTCTTC,CASSVGDRALFF
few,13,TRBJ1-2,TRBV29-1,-,TGCAGCGTTGAGGGGGGGTTAGGCTATGGCTACACCTTC,CSVEGGLGYGYTF
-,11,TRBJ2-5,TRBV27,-,TGTGCCAGCTCCCAAGGGGGGACCCAGTACTTC,CASSQGGTQYF
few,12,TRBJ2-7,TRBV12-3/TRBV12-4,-,TGTGCCAGCAGTAAGGGGCCCTACGAGCAGTACTTC,CASSKGPYEQYF
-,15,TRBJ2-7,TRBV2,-,TGTGCCAGCAGTTTGACAGGTGGGAACTCCTACGAGCAGTACTTC,CASSLTGGNSYEQYF
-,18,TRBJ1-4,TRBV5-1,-,TGCGCCAGCAGCTCCCCCCGCGGGGGAGGGGTAACTAATGAAAAACTGTTTTTT,CASSSPRGGGVTNEKLFF
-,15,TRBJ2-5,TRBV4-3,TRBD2,TGCGCCAGCAGCTCGGGACTAGCGGGGAGGGAGACCCAGTACTTC,CASSSGLAGRETQYF
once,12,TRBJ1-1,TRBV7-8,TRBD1,TGTGCCAGCAGCAAAAGACAGGGCAAAGCTTTCTTT,CASSKRQGKAFF
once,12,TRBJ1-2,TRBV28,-,TGTGCCAGCAGTGTTATATCGGTTGGCTACACCTTC,CASSVISVGYTF
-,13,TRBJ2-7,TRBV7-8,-,TGTGCCAGCAGAGGGGCGGGGTCCTACGAGCAGTACTTC,CASRGAGSYEQYF
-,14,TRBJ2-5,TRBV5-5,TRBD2,TGTGCCAGCAGCTTCACAGCGGGAGCTGAGACCCAGTACTTC,CASSFTAGAETQYF
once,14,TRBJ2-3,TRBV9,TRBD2,TGTGCCAGCAAGCGGGAGAGTTCCACAGATACGCAGTATTTT,CASKRESSTDTQYF
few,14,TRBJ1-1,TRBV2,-,TGTGCCAGCGGCCCCGGGCAGGGGCAACCTGAAGCTTTCTTT,CASGPGQGQPEAFF
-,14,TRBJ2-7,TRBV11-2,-,TGTGCCAGCAGCTTATTGACTAGACTCGACGAGCAGTACTTC,CASSLLTRLDEQYF
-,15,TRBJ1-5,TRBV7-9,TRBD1,TGTGCCAGCAGCTTACAGGGGGTGGGCAATCAGCCCCAGCATTTT,CASSLQGVGNQPQHF
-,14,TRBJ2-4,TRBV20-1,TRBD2,TGCAGTGCCAGTACTAGCGCTTCGGAAAACATTCAGTACTTC,CSASTSASENIQYF
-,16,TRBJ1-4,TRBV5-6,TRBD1,TGTGCCAGCAGCTCCCGGGACAGGGGAGCAGGTGAAAAACTGTTTTTT,CASSSRDRGAGEKLFF
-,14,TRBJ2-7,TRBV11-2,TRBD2,TGTGCCAGCAGCTCTTCATGGACTAGCCACGAGCAGTACTTC,CASSSSWTSHEQYF
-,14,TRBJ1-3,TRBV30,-,TGTGCCTGGAGTAAACAGGGATTGGATAGCACCATATATTTT,CAWSKQGLDSTIYF
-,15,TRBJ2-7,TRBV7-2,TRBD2,TGTGCCAGCAGCTTAGTTAGCGGGGAAACCTACGAGCAGTACTTC,CASSLVSGETYEQYF
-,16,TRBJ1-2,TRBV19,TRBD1,TGTGCCAGTACCCAACCCATGACAGGGCTTCGCTATGGCTACACCTTC,CASTQPMTGLRYGYTF
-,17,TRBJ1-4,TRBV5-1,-,TGCGCCAGCAGCTTGGGATGGGAAACAGGGACTAATGAAAAACTGTTTTTT,CASSLGWETGTNEKLFF
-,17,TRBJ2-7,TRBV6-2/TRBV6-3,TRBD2,TGTGCCAGCAGCCGCGATTCGGGACTAGCGGGAAGTGTCGACCCGTACTTC,CASSRDSGLAGSVDPYF
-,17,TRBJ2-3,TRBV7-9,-,TGTGCCAGCAGCTTAGCGGGGGCTAGCGGAGGTACAGATACGCAGTATTTT,CASSLAGASGGTDTQYF
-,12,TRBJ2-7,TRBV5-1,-,TGCGCCAGCAGCGAAAGCGGCTACGAGCAGTACTTC,CASSESGYEQYF
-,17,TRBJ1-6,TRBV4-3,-,TGCGCCAGCAGCCAAGAAGCCAAGAGCTCCTATAATTCACCCCTCCACTTT,CASSQEAKSSYNSPLHF
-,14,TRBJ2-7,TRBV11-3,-,TGTGCCAGCAGCTTAGAGGCCACCTCCTACGAGCAGTACTTC,CASSLEATSYEQYF
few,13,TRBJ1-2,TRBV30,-,TGTGCCTGGAGTGTCCTCAGGGGTGATGGCTACACCTTC,CAWSVLRGDGYTF
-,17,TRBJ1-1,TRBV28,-,TGTGCCAGCAGTTTATCCGGATTATTCGCGGCCAACACTGAAGCTTTCTTT,CASSLSGLFAANTEAFF
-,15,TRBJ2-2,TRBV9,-,TGTGCCAGCAGCGTAGGATCGGGGGACACCGGGGAGCTGTTTTTT,CASSVGSGDTGELFF
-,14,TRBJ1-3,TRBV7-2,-,TGTGCCAGCAGCCCAGGGAAGTCTGGAAACACCATATATTTT,CASSPGKSGNTIYF
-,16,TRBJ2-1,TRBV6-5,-,TGTGCCAGCAGTTACTCGATAGCTATCCGGAACAATGAGCAGTTCTTC,CASSYSIAIRNNEQFF
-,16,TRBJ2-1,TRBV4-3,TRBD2,TGCGCCAGCAGCCAAGATGGACTAGCGGGAGTTAATGAGCAGTTCTTC,CASSQDGLAGVNEQFF
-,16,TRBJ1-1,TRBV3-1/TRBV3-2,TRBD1,TGTGCCAGCAGACCCGACAGGGGGCTGGGCCGGCCTGAAGCTTTCTTT,CASRPDRGLGRPEAFF
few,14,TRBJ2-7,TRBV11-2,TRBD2,TGTGCCAGCAGCTTAGATCGGACTAGCGGGAGACAGTACTTC,CASSLDRTSGRQYF
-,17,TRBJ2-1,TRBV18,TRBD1,TGTGCCAGCTCACCTCTAGTGGCAGGGGGTTCCTACAATGAGCAGTTCTTC,CASSPLVAGGSYNEQFF
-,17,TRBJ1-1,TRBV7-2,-,TGTGCCAGCAGCTCACCCCCTCCCAGGGTGGGGAACACTGAAGCTTTCTTT,CASSSPPPRVGNTEAFF
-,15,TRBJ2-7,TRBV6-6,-,TGTGCCAGCATCTCCCCCCGGGGGGCGGACTACGAGCAGTACTTC,CASISPRGADYEQYF
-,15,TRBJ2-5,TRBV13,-,TGTGCCAGCAGCATGGCAGGGGATCTCCAAGAGACCCAGTACTTC,CASSMAGDLQETQYF
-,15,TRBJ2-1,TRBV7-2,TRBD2,TGTGCCAGCAGCTTAGCTAGCGGGAGGTTCAATGAGCAGTTCTTC,CASSLASGRFNEQFF
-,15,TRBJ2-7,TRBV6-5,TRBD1,TGTGCCAGCAGTCCCCCGGGACAGGGGCTAGACGAGCAGTACTTC,CASSPPGQGLDEQYF
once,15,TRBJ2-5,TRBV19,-,TGTGCCAGTAGTCCCGGGGTGAGTGGGAGGGAGACCCAGTACTTC,CASSPGVSGRETQYF
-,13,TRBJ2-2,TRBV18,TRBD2,TGTGCCGGAGCGGGAGCGGACACCGGGGAGCTGTTTTTT,CAGAGADTGELFF
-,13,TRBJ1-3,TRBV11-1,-,TGTGCCAGCAGCTGGGGCGACGGAAACACCATATATTTT,CASSWGDGNTIYF
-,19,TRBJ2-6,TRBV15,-,TGTGCCACCAGCAGGCTATTGACAGGACCTTGGGCTGGGGCCAACGTCCTGACTTTC,CATSRLLTGPWAGANVLTF
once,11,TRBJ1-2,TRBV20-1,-,TGCAGTGCTAGGGCAGGGCATGGCTACACCTTC,CSARAGHGYTF
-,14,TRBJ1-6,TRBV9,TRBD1,TGTGCCAGCTCCTCAGGGGGCAATAATTCACCCCTCCACTTT,CASSSGGNNSPLHF
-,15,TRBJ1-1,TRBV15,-,TGTGCCACCAGCATGGAAGGCAGGGGCTGGGATGAAGCTTTCTTT,CATSMEGRGWDEAFF
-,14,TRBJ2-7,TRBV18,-,TGTGCCAGCTCACCGGGGGGAGGCGCCTACGAGCAGTACTTC,CASSPGGGAYEQYF